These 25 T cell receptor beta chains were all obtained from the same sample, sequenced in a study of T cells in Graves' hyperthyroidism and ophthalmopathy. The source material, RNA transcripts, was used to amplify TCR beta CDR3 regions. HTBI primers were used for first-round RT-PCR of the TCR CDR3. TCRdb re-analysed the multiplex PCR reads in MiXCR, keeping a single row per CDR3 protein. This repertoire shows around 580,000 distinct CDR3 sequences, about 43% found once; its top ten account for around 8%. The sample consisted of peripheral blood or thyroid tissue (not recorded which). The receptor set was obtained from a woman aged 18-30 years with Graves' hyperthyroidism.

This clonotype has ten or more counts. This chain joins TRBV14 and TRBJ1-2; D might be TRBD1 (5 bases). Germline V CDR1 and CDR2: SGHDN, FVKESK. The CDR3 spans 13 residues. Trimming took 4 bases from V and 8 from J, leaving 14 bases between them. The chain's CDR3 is CASSPVSGQGYTF. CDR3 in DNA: TGTGCCAGCAGCCCGGTATCCGGACAAGGCTACACCTTC.

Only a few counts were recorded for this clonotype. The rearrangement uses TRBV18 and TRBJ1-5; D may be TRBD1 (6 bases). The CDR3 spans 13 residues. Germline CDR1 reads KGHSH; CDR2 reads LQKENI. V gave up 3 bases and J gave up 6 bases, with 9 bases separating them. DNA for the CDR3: TGTGCCAGCTCACCGGGGGGCTCTCAGCCCCAGCATTTT. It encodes CASSPGGSQPQHF.

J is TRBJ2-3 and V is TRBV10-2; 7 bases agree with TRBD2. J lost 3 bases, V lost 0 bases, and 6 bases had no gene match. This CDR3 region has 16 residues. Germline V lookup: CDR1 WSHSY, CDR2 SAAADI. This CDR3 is CASSESGGSWTDTQYF. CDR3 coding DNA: TGCGCCAGCAGTGAGTCGGGGGGGAGCTGGACAGATACGCAGTATTTT.

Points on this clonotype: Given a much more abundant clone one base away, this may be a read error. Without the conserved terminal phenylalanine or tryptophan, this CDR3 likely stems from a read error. CDR3 in DNA: TGTGCCAGCAGTCGCACCTCCGGGACAGGGAATGGCTACACCCTC. It specifies CASSRTSGTGNGYTL. The gene calls are TRBV6-2 or TRBV6-3 and TRBJ1-2; 9 bases map to TRBD1. The trim removed 5 bases at V and 6 bases at J, leaving 10 bases unmatched. This CDR3 region has 15 residues. Germline values: CDR1 MNHEY, CDR2 SVGEGT.

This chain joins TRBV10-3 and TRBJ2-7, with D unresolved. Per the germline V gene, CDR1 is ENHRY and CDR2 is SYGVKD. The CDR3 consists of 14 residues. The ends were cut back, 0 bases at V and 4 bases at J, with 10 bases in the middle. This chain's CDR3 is CAISESGIEYEQYF. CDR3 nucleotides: TGTGCCATCAGTGAGTCGGGGATTGAATACGAGCAGTACTTC.

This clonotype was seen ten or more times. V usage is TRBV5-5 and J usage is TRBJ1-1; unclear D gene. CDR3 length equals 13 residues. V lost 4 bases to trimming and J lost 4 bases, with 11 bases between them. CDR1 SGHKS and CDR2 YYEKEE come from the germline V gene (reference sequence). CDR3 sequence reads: CASSRPGLTEAFF. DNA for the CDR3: TGTGCCAGCAGCCGGCCAGGACTCACTGAAGCTTTCTTT.

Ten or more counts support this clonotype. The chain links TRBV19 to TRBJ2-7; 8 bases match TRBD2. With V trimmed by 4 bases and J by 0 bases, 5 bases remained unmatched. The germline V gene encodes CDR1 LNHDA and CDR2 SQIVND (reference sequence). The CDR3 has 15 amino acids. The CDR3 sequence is CASSTSGQSSYEQYF. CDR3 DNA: TGTGCCAGTAGTACTAGCGGGCAAAGCTCCTACGAGCAGTACTTC.

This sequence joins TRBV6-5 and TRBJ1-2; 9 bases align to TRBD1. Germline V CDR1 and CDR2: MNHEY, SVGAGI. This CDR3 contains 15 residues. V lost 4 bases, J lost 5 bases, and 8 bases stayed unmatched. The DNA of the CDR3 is TGTGCCAGCAGTTCCCTCCTCGGGACAGGGTATGGCTACACCTTC. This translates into CASSSLLGTGYGYTF.

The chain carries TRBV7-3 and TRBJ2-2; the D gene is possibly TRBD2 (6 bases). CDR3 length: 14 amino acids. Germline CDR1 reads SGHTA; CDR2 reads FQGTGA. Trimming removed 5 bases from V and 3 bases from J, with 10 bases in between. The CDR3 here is CASSPKRDTGELFF. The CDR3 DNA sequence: TGTGCCAGCAGCCCAAAGCGGGACACCGGGGAGCTGTTTTTT.

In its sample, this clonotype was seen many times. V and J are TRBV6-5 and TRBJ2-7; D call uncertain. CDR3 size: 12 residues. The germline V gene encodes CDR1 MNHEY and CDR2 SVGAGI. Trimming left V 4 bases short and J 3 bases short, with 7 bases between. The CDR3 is CASSSIDYEQYF. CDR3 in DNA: TGTGCCAGCAGTTCCATTGACTACGAGCAGTACTTC.

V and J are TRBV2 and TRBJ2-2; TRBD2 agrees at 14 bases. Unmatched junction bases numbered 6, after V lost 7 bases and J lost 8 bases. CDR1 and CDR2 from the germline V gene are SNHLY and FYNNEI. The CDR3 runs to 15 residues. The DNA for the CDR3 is TGTGCCAGCAAAGGGACTAGCGGGAGTCGTGGGGAGCTGTTTTTT. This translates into CASKGTSGSRGELFF.

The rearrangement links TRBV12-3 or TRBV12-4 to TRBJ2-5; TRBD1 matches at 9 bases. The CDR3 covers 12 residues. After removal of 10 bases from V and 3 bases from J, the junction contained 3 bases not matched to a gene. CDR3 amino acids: CAIRQGEETQYF. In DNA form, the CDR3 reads TGTGCCATCCGACAGGGGGAAGAGACCCAGTACTTC.

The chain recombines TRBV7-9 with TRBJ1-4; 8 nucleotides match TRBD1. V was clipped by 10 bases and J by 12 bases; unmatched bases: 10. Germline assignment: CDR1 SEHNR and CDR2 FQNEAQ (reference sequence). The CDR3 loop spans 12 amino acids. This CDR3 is CATQGQARELFF. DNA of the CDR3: TGTGCCACCCAGGGACAGGCCCGGGAACTGTTTTTT.

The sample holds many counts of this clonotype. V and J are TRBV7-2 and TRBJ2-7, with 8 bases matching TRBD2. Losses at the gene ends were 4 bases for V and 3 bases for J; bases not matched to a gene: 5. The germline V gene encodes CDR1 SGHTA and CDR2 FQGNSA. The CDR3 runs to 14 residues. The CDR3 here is CASSWGLVVYEQYF. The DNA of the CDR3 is TGTGCCAGCAGCTGGGGACTAGTAGTCTACGAGCAGTACTTC.

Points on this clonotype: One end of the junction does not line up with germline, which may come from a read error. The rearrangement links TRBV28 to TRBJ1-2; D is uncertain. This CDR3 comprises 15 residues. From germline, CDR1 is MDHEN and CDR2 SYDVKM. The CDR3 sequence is CASSLSPHRPYGYAF. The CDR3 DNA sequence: TGTGCCAGCAGTTTAAGCCCACATCGTCCTTATGGCTACGCCTTC.

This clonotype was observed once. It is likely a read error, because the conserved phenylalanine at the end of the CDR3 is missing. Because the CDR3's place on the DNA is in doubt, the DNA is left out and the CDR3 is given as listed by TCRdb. The CDR3 loop reads CASSGSGVV. The chain has TRBV9 and TRBJ1-3; the table assigns TRBD1, which was not confirmed against the DNA. The CDR3 is 9 residues long, counting both termini. The germline gives CDR1 SGDLS, CDR2 YYNGEE.

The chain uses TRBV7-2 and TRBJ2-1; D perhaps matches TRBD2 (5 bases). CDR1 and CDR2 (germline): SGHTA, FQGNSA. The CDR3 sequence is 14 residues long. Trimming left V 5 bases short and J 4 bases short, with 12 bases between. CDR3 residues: CASSMEAIYNEQFF. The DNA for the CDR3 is TGTGCCAGCAGCATGGAGGCAATTTACAATGAGCAGTTCTTC.

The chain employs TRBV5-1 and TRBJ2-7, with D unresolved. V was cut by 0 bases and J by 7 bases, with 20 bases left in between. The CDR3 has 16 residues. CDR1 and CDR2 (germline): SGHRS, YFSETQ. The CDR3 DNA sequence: TGCGCCAGCAGCTTGGCCGTCGCGGTCTCCTACAATGAGCAGTACTTC. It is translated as CASSLAVAVSYNEQYF.

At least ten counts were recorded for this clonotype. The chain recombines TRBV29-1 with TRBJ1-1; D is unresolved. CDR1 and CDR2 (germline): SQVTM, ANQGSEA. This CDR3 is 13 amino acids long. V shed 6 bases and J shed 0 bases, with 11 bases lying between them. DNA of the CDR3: TGCAGCGTCCGTAGGGTCATGAACACTGAAGCTTTCTTT. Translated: CSVRRVMNTEAFF.

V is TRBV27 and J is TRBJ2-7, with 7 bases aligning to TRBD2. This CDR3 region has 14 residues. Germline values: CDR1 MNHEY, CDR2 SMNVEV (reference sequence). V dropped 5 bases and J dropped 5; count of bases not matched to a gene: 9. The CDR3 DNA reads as TGTGCCAGCAGTAGGACTAGATTTTCCCACGAGCAGTACTTC. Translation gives CASSRTRFSHEQYF.

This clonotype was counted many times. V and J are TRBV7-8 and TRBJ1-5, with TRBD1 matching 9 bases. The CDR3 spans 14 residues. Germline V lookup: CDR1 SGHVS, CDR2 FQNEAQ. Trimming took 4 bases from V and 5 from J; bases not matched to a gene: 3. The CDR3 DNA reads TGTGCCAGCAGCTATGGGACAGGGTATCAGCCCCAGCATTTT. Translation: CASSYGTGYQPQHF.

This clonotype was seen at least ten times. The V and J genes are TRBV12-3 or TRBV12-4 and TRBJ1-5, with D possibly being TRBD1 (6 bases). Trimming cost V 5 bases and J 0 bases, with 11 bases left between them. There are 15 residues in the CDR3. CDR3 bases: TGTGCCAGCAGTCCTTGGACAGATAGCAATCAGCCCCAGCATTTT. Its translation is CASSPWTDSNQPQHF.

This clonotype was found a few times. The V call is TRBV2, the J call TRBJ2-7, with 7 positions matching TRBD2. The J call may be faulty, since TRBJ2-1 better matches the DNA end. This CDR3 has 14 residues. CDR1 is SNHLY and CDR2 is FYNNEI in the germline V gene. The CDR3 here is CASFASGRLGEQFF. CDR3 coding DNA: TGTGCCAGCTTCGCTAGCGGCCGCCTGGGGGAGCAGTTCTTC.

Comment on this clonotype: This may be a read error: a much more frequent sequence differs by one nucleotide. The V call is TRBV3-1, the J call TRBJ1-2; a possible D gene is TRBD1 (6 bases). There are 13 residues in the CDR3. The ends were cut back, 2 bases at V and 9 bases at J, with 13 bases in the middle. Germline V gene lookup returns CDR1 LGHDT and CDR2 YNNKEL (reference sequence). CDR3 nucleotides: TGTGCCAGCAGCCAACCTCCGGGGGCTAGCTACACCTTC. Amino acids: CASSQPPGASYTF.

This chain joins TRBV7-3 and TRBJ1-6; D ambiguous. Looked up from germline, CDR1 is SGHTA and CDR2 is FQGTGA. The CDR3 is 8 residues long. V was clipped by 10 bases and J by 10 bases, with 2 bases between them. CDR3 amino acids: CATSPLHF. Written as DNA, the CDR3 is TGTGCCACCTCACCCCTCCACTTT.